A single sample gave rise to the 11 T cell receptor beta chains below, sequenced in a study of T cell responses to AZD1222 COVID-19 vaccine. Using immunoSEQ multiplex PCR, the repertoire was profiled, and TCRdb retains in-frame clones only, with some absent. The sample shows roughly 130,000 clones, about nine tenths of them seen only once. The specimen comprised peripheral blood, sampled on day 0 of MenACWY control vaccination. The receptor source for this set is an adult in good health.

CDR3 region: CASSGAGLNEQYF. The CDR3 DNA follows: TGTGCCAGCAGTGGCGCGGGTCTCAACGAGCAGTACTTC. The gene calls are TRBV25-1 and TRBJ2-7, with a possible D match to TRBD2 (5 bases). V lost 4 bases to trimming and J lost 5 bases, with 12 bases between them. The CDR3 consists of 13 residues. Germline loops: CDR1 MGHDK, CDR2 SYGVNS.

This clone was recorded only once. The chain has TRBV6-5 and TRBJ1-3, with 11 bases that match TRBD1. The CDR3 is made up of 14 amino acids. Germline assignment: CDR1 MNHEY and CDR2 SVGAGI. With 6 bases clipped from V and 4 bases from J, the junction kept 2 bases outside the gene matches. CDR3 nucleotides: TGTGCCAGCAGGGGGACAGGGGGAGGAAACACCATATATTTT. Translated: CASRGTGGGNTIYF.

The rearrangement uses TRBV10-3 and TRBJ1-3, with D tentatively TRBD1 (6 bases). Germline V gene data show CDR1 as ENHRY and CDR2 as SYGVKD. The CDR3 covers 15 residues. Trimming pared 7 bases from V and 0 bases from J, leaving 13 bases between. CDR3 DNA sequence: TGTGCCATCAAGTCACAGGGTCACTCTGGAAACACCATATATTTT. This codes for CAIKSQGHSGNTIYF.

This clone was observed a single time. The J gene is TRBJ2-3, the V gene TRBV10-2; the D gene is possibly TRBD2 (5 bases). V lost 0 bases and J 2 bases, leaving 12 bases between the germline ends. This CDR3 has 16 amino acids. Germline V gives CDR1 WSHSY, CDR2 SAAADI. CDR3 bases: TGCGCCAGCAGTGAGTCTCGGCGGGCTTCCACAGATACGCAGTATTTT. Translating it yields CASSESRRASTDTQYF.

The CDR3 spells CASRVTGAGINYGYTF. The CDR3 nucleotides read TGTGCCAGCAGGGTAACAGGGGCCGGGATTAACTATGGCTACACCTTC. The chain is built from TRBV9 and TRBJ1-2, with 7 bases fitting TRBD1. V dropped 5 bases and J dropped 1; count of bases not matched to a gene: 11. Germline V gene data show CDR1 as SGDLS and CDR2 as YYNGEE. CDR3 length: 16 residues.

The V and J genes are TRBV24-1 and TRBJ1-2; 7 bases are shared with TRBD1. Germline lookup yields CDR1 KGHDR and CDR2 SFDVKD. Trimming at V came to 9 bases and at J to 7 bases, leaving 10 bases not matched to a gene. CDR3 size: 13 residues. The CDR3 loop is CATGNEGAAGYTF. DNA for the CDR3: TGTGCCACCGGGAACGAGGGGGCGGCTGGCTACACCTTC.

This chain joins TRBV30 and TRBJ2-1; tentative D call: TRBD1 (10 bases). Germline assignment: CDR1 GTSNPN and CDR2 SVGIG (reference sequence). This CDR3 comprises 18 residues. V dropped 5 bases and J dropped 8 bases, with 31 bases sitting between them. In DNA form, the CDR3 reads TGTGCCTGGGCCCCCCGGGACAGGGGATTAGCGGGAGCCCATGAGCAGTTCTTC. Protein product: CAWAPRDRGLAGAHEQFF.

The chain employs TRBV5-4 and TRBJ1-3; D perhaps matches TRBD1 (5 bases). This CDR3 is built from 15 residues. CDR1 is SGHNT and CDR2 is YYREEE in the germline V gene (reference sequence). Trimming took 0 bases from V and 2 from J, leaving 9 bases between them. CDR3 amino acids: CASSLVGGAGNTIYF. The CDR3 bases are TGTGCCAGCAGCTTGGTCGGGGGAGCTGGAAACACCATATATTTT. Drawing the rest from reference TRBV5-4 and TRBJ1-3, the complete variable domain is ETGVTQSPTHLIKTRGQQVTLRCSSQSGHNTVSWYQQALGQGPQFIFQYYREEENGRGNFPPRFSGLQFPNYSSELNVNALELDDSALYLCASSLVGGAGNTIYFGEGSWLTVV.

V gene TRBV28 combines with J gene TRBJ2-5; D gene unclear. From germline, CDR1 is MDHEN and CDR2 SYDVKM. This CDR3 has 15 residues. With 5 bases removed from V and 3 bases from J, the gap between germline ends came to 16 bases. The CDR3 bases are TGTGCCAGCAGTACCCCCACGACTGCAAAAGAGACCCAGTACTTC. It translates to CASSTPTTAKETQYF.

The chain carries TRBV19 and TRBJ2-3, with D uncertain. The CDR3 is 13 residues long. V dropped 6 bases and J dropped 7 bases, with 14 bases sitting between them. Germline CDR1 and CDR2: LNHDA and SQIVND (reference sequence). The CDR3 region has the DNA TGTGCCAGTAGCCGTAAGCTAGGATATACGCAGTATTTT. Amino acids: CASSRKLGYTQYF.

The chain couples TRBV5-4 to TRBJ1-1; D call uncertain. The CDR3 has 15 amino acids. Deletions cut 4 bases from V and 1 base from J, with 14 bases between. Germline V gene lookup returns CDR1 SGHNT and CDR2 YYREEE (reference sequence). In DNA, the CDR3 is TGTGCCAGCAGCCCACAGTTAGCTAAGAACACTGAAGCTTTCTTT. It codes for CASSPQLAKNTEAFF.